The 24 T cell receptor beta chains given below trace back to one sample, sequenced in a study of T cells in narcolepsy. Assay used: immunoSEQ multiplex PCR; TCRdb lists only in-frame clones, some missing. The sample contains fewer than 40,000 clones, approximately 84% of which appear only once. Sequenced sample: CD45RA- memory CD4+ T cells from PBMCs. These receptors were obtained from a human donor with narcolepsy.

The genes are TRBV12-5 and TRBJ2-1, with 10 bases that match TRBD1. CDR3 length equals 14 residues. With V trimmed by 2 bases and J by 8 bases, 3 bases remained unmatched. The germline V gene encodes CDR1 LGHNT and CDR2 FRNRAP. CDR3 in DNA: TGTGCTAGTGGTTTGAGACAGGGGGCTCATGAGCAGTTCTTC. Amino acid sequence: CASGLRQGAHEQFF.

This chain's CDR3 is CASSSRGDYGYTF. The CDR3 bases are TGTGCCAGCAGTTCCCGGGGGGACTATGGCTACACCTTC. This sequence joins TRBV27 and TRBJ1-2; D might be TRBD1 (5 bases). Trimming shortened V by 4 bases and J by 3 bases, and 9 bases separated the two germline ends. The CDR3 length is 13 residues. Germline CDR1 is MNHEY and CDR2 is SMNVEV (reference sequence).

The chain employs TRBV27 and TRBJ1-3, with D perhaps matching TRBD1 (5 bases). The germline gives CDR1 MNHEY, CDR2 SMNVEV (reference sequence). CDR3 size: 16 residues. V dropped 6 bases and J dropped 0 bases, with 15 bases sitting between them. CDR3 coding DNA: TGTGCCAGCAGGCGGAGAGGGGATCTCTCTGGAAACACCATATATTTT. Its protein is CASRRRGDLSGNTIYF.

The chain is built from TRBV5-1 and TRBJ2-3; D might be TRBD1 or TRBD2, each matching 5 bases. The V and J ends lost 0 bases and 10 bases respectively, with 21 bases between them. Germline values: CDR1 SGHRS, CDR2 YFSETQ. This CDR3 has 16 amino acids. The CDR3 DNA follows: TGCGCCAGCAGCTTGGACAGGACTTCAACCGCTCTCCCGCAGTATTTT. Translated, it gives CASSLDRTSTALPQYF.

The gene calls are TRBV15 and TRBJ1-2, with 11 bases matching TRBD1. In germline, CDR1 is LNHNV, CDR2 YYDKDF (reference sequence). Trimming took 4 bases from V and 4 from J; bases not matched to a gene: 5. The CDR3 has 15 amino acids. In nucleotides, the CDR3 is TGTGCCACCAGCACCCAGGGACAGGGGGGCTATGGCTACACCTTC. This codes for CATSTQGQGGYGYTF.

The gene calls are TRBV7-2 and TRBJ2-3; the D gene is possibly TRBD2 (5 bases). Germline CDR1 SGHTA, CDR2 FQGNSA. Between the trimmed V and J ends, which lost 3 bases and 1 base, there was a span of 8 bases. The CDR3 sequence is 14 residues long. CDR3 residues: CASSFFSGTDTQYF. In DNA form, the CDR3 reads TGTGCCAGCAGCTTCTTTAGCGGCACAGATACGCAGTATTTT.

This rearrangement joins TRBV7-8 to TRBJ1-5, with D possibly matching TRBD1 (6 bases). Germline values: CDR1 SGHVS, CDR2 FQNEAQ. V lost 5 bases and J 3 bases, leaving 11 bases between the germline ends. The CDR3 loop spans 14 amino acids. CDR3 sequence: CASSARDINQPQHF. In DNA, the CDR3 is TGTGCCAGCAGCGCAAGGGACATCAATCAGCCCCAGCATTTT.

CDR3: CASNPRGSGGLGETQYF. DNA of the CDR3: TGTGCCAGCAACCCGAGGGGTAGCGGGGGGTTGGGAGAGACCCAGTACTTC. The V gene is TRBV7-2, the J gene TRBJ2-5, with 10 bases fitting TRBD2. Losses at the gene ends were 7 bases for V and 4 bases for J; bases not matched to a gene: 15. The CDR3 totals 17 residues. Germline V gives CDR1 SGHTA, CDR2 FQGNSA.

This chain connects TRBV21-1 to TRBJ2-3; the table calls TRBD1, which could not be checked here. TRBV21-1 is a listed pseudogene. CDR3 length equals 13 residues. The CDR3 protein is CASSNLTGPPWDF. The CDR3 nucleotides are TGTGCCAGCAGCAACCTGACAGGGCCCCCGTGGGATTTT.

The chain combines TRBV9 with TRBJ1-6; TRBD1 might be the D (5 bases). Trimming cost V 0 bases and J 5 bases, with 9 bases left between them. Germline V lookup: CDR1 SGDLS, CDR2 YYNGEE. The CDR3 sequence is 15 residues long. The CDR3 is CASSVGGVNNSPLHF. The CDR3 nucleotides are TGTGCCAGCAGCGTAGGGGGGGTAAATAATTCACCCCTCCACTTT.

The chain carries TRBV15 and TRBJ1-3; 10 nucleotides align to TRBD1. The germline gives CDR1 LNHNV, CDR2 YYDKDF (reference sequence). V lost 5 bases and J lost 6; bases outside the gene matches: 4. The CDR3 has 14 residues. The CDR3 DNA reads TGTGCCACCAGCTTAGGACAGGGGGAAAACACCATATATTTT. It translates to CATSLGQGENTIYF.

The chain has TRBV13 and TRBJ1-6; a possible D gene is TRBD1 (6 bases). Germline CDR1 reads PRHDT; CDR2 reads FYEKMQ (reference sequence). The CDR3 is made up of 14 amino acids. The V end was cut by 2 bases, the J end by 6 bases, with 8 bases between. CDR3 loop: CASSLRGGNSPLHF. DNA of the CDR3: TGTGCCAGCAGCTTAAGGGGGGGTAATTCACCCCTCCACTTT.

V usage is TRBV18 and J usage is TRBJ2-7; 8 positions match TRBD1. In germline, CDR1 is KGHSH, CDR2 LQKENI. The CDR3 loop spans 15 amino acids. Unmatched junction bases numbered 13, after V lost 3 bases and J lost 9 bases. CDR3 sequence (DNA): TGTGCCAGCTCACCTATCACCGGGACAGGTTCACGGCAGTACTTC. This encodes CASSPITGTGSRQYF.

The chain has TRBV2 and TRBJ1-1, with D unresolved. Germline V gene lookup returns CDR1 SNHLY and CDR2 FYNNEI. This CDR3 has 13 amino acids. The V end was cut by 9 bases, the J end by 0 bases, with 11 bases between. CDR3 protein: CASAFSMNTEAFF. The CDR3 region has the DNA TGTGCCAGTGCTTTTTCCATGAACACTGAAGCTTTCTTT. Looking up the rest from reference TRBV2 and TRBJ1-1 gives the full variable domain: EPEVTQTPSHQVTQMGQEVILRCVPISNHLYFYWYRQILGQKVEFLVSFYNNEISEKSEIFDDQFSVERPDGSNFTLKIRSTKLEDSAMYFCASAFSMNTEAFFGQGTRLTVV.

The chain couples TRBV9 to TRBJ1-6; tentatively, D is TRBD1 (5 bases). CDR1 is SGDLS and CDR2 is YYNGEE in the germline V gene. V shed 3 bases and J shed 10 bases, with 14 bases lying between them. The CDR3 contains 14 residues. CDR3: CASSAGVGESPLHF. The CDR3 DNA is TGTGCCAGCAGCGCGGGAGTAGGGGAATCACCCCTCCACTTT.

J is TRBJ2-4 and V is TRBV7-3; D possibly corresponds to TRBD2 (6 bases). This CDR3 is 13 amino acids long. CDR1 SGHTA and CDR2 FQGTGA come from the germline V gene. Deletions cut 5 bases from V and 10 bases from J, with 15 bases between. The CDR3 DNA reads TGTGCCAGCAGCACGGACACCGCGGGGATTCAGTACTTC. It is translated as CASSTDTAGIQYF.

The chain joins TRBV2 to TRBJ1-5, with D maybe TRBD1 (5 bases). The CDR3 length is 14 residues. V was cut by 5 bases and J by 0 bases, with 8 bases left in between. Germline V gene lookup returns CDR1 SNHLY and CDR2 FYNNEI. The CDR3 region has the DNA TGTGCCAGCAGTCGGACACTTAGCAATCAGCCCCAGCATTTT. Translation gives CASSRTLSNQPQHF.

This clone has just one count. The V gene is TRBV27, the J gene TRBJ2-2; perhaps TRBD1 as D (6 bases). Germline CDR1 reads MNHEY; CDR2 reads SMNVEV (reference sequence). The CDR3 runs to 17 residues. V was cut by 2 bases and J by 6 bases, with 19 bases left in between. The CDR3 reads CASSLGWGRFGSGELFF. The CDR3, as DNA: TGTGCCAGCAGTTTAGGATGGGGGCGATTTGGTTCCGGGGAGCTGTTTTTT.

This clone has only one observation. This chain connects TRBV15 to TRBJ1-6; 8 nucleotides line up with TRBD1. The junction had 4 bases not matched to a gene; V was cut back by 6 bases and J by 6 bases. The CDR3 runs to 14 residues. The germline V gene has CDR1 LNHNV and CDR2 YYDKDF (reference sequence). In DNA form, the CDR3 reads TGTGCCACCAGGGACAGGGTGAGTAATTCACCCCTCCACTTT. Translation: CATRDRVSNSPLHF.

The chain joins TRBV28 to TRBJ2-4; 8 bases line up with TRBD2. The CDR3 runs to 15 residues. J gave up 1 base and V 5 bases, and 4 bases lay outside the gene matches. Per the germline V gene, CDR1 is MDHEN and CDR2 is SYDVKM. The CDR3 here is CASSASGSAKNIQYF. CDR3 in DNA: TGTGCCAGCAGTGCAAGCGGGAGCGCCAAAAACATTCAGTACTTC.

V gene TRBV14 combines with J gene TRBJ1-2; D remains ambiguous. V lost 3 bases, J lost 4 bases, and 12 bases lay in between. Germline assignment: CDR1 SGHDN and CDR2 FVKESK. The CDR3 has 14 amino acids. The chain's CDR3 is CASSHLELAYGYTF. The CDR3, as DNA: TGTGCCAGCAGCCACCTTGAGTTAGCCTATGGCTACACCTTC.

This rearrangement joins TRBV5-4 to TRBJ1-5; tentatively, D is TRBD1 (5 bases). Germline V gene sequence: CDR1 SGHNT, CDR2 YYREEE (reference sequence). Trimming left V 2 bases short and J 6 bases short, with 12 bases between. The CDR3 is 14 residues long. CDR3 bases: TGTGCCAGCAGCTTAGAGGGGTCGGGTCAGCCCCAGCATTTT. Protein sequence: CASSLEGSGQPQHF.

The chain joins TRBV7-2 to TRBJ2-2, with D perhaps given as TRBD1 or TRBD2 (5 bases each). Germline CDR1 and CDR2: SGHTA and FQGNSA. V was trimmed by 4 bases and J by 5 bases, leaving 11 bases between them. The CDR3 runs 14 residues. This CDR3 is CASSSRGQTGELFF. CDR3 sequence (DNA): TGTGCCAGCAGCTCCCGGGGCCAAACCGGGGAGCTGTTTTTT.

The chain combines TRBV5-4 with TRBJ1-1; D gene unclear. The germline V and J ends were trimmed by 3 bases and 1 base, with 16 bases remaining between them. Germline V CDR1 and CDR2: SGHNT, YYREEE (reference sequence). CDR3 length equals 16 residues. The CDR3 region is CASSSAVGGPNTEAFF. DNA for the CDR3: TGTGCCAGCAGCTCAGCGGTGGGAGGGCCGAACACTGAAGCTTTCTTT.